This T cell receptor beta chain was identified during a study of cytomegalovirus exposure and HLA in healthy donors. General study findings and limits: Most TCRs appeared rarely, but some public TCRs recurred in many donors.

Separate from the roughly 610-subject first cohort, the approximately 120-subject validation cohort was the one that the donors belonged to. Details on this clone: Its antigen is still unknown.

Measured with immunoSEQ multiplex PCR; TCRdb has only the in-frame clones, and not every one. The sample includes about 170,000 clones, 89% of them seen just once. CDR1 is MGHDK, CDR2 SYGVNS, per germline. The CDR3 length is 12 residues. The source is a woman between 18 and 29 years old in good health and CMV-seropositive. This chain connects TRBV25-1 to TRBJ2-2, with D perhaps matching TRBD2 (6 bases). Sequencing was performed on PBMCs. The CDR3 DNA reads TGTGCATCCGCGGGGCTCACCGGGGAGCTGTTTTTT. Encoded protein: CASAGLTGELFF.